A single sample gave rise to the 7 T cell receptor beta chains below, sequenced in a study of tumor-infiltrating lymphocytes in primary liver carcinoma. From around 18-30 mg of unsorted bulk tissue, DNA and RNA were co-extracted together. cDNA specific to TCR beta was made from 500 ng of total RNA, with a constant-region primer employed for priming. Libraries of TCR beta came from three nested multiplex PCR rounds with slightly modified ARM-PCR. Investigators reported that the first two PCR rounds, at around 10 cycles each, used TRBV1-TRBV30 forward primers with a C-beta reverse primer. TCRdb reprocessed the multiplex PCR reads with MiXCR, giving one entry per CDR3 protein. The sample contains approximately 40,000 distinct CDR3 sequences, 74% of which appear only once. Sequences were obtained from liver tumor tissue from sampling region 4. This sample's subset: tumor region T4, right-lateral pole. These receptor sequences come from a man in his forties or fifties with primary liver carcinoma and hepatitis B virus infection.

Notes on this clonotype: A junction end diverges from the germline sequence, so it may reflect a read error. The rearrangement joins TRBV29-1 to TRBJ2-5, with D perhaps given as TRBD1 or TRBD2 (5 bases each). Germline V gene lookup returns CDR1 SQVTM and CDR2 ANQGSEA. The CDR3 has 15 residues. The CDR3 DNA reads as TGCAGCGTTGGGGGGATAGGACCTCCGAGGGAGACCCAACACTTC. Its protein product is CSVGGIGPPRETQHF.

About this clonotype: One junction end does not reproduce the germline sequence, and a read error may be involved. This chain links TRBV6-5 with TRBJ2-1; 7 positions agree with TRBD2. Germline-derived CDR1 and CDR2 are MNHEY and SVGAGI. The CDR3 has 16 residues. CDR3 bases: TGTACCAGCGGTTACTCTGGCGCGGGAGTGCGGAACGAGCACTTCTTC. It encodes CTSGYSGAGVRNEHFF.

As to this clonotype: Since a much larger clone is just one base distant, this may be a read error. The CDR3 loop reads CASSLAGRDEKLFF. As DNA, the CDR3 is TGTGCCAGCAGCTTAGCTGGCCGGGATGAAAAACTGTTTTTT. The V and J genes are TRBV7-9 and TRBJ1-4, with D unresolved. Germline-derived CDR1 and CDR2 are SEHNR and FQNEAQ (reference sequence). V was trimmed by 0 bases and J by 6 bases, leaving 8 bases between them. The CDR3 totals 14 residues.

In the case of this clonotype: Germline and junction disagree at one end, which may indicate a read error. The V gene is TRBV29-1, the J gene TRBJ2-7; D remains ambiguous. Germline assignment: CDR1 SQVTM and CDR2 ANQGSEA. The CDR3 extends over 16 amino acids. CDR3 protein: CSAMTPGSGTPYEQYF. The CDR3 DNA reads TGCAGCGCCATGACACCTGGGTCCGGCACTCCCTACGAGCAGTACTTT.

As regards this clonotype: At one end the junction does not follow the germline gene, possibly because of a read error. The rearrangement uses TRBV4-3 and TRBJ2-6, with D possibly matching TRBD1 (6 bases). The germline V gene has CDR1 LGHNA and CDR2 YSLEER. This CDR3 spans 17 amino acids. CDR3 nucleotide sequence: TGCGCAAGCAGCCAAGATGGGTCAGGGGACGGGGCCAACATCCTGACTTTC. Its translation: CASSQDGSGDGANILTF.

The chain carries TRBV10-3 and TRBJ1-3; D uncertain. Trimming cost V 7 bases and J 2 bases, with 12 bases left between them. Germline V gene sequence: CDR1 ENHRY, CDR2 SYGVKD. The CDR3 has 14 residues. The CDR3 sequence: CAITDWSTGNTIYF. CDR3 in DNA: TGTGCCATCACTGATTGGAGCACTGGAAACACCATATATTTT.

Remarks on this clonotype: At one of its ends the junction is not consistent with the germline gene, which may arise from a read error. The chain couples TRBV7-9 to TRBJ1-2; 8 bases are a match to TRBD1. This CDR3 is 18 amino acids long. CDR1 is SEHNR and CDR2 is FQNEAQ in the germline V gene (reference sequence). CDR3 residues: CASSPPSPGTGITKGYTF. The CDR3 bases are TGTGCCAGCAGTCCACCGAGCCCCGGGACAGGAATTACCAAAGGCTATACGTTC.